What follows is one T cell receptor (beta chain) and its context. Germline CDR1 is LGHDT and CDR2 is YNNKEL (reference sequence). This CDR3 is built from 17 residues. Trimming cost V 7 bases and J 6 bases; bases outside gene matches: 15. The assay was immunoSEQ multiplex PCR, and TCRdb's table has in-frame clones only and misses some. Of about 110,000 clones detected, approximately 84% appear once; the ten largest clones hold around 15%. This entry is derived from a study of blood T cell repertoires in COVID-19. The receptor comes from a woman aged 55-70 years with acute or convalescent COVID-19. This chain connects TRBV3-1 (or the pseudogene TRBV3-2) to TRBJ2-1, with 10 nucleotides matching TRBD2. Sequencing was carried out using peripheral blood. CDR3 protein: CASTLQPTSGPGNEQFF. CDR3 nucleotides: TGTGCCAGCACCCTCCAGCCGACTAGCGGGCCGGGCAATGAGCAGTTCTTC.